This TCR beta chain was found in a study of cytomegalovirus exposure and HLA in healthy donors. The primer mix had 60 Vbeta and 13 Jbeta primers. Sequencing was performed with immunoSEQ multiplex PCR; in TCRdb, only in-frame clones are kept and a portion is missing. Here the sample spans about 170,000 clones, around three quarters being singletons. Sequenced: PBMCs. The receptor was derived from a woman aged 50 to 65 in good health and CMV-seronegative.

The CDR3, as DNA: TGTGCCAGCAGCGTAGCTGGCCAGGGGAACTATGGCTACACCTTC. Its translation is CASSVAGQGNYGYTF. The rearrangement links TRBV9 to TRBJ1-2; a possible D gene is TRBD1 (6 bases). Germline V gives CDR1 SGDLS, CDR2 YYNGEE. Trimming shortened V by 0 bases and J by 2 bases, and 11 bases separated the two germline ends. The CDR3 is made up of 15 amino acids.